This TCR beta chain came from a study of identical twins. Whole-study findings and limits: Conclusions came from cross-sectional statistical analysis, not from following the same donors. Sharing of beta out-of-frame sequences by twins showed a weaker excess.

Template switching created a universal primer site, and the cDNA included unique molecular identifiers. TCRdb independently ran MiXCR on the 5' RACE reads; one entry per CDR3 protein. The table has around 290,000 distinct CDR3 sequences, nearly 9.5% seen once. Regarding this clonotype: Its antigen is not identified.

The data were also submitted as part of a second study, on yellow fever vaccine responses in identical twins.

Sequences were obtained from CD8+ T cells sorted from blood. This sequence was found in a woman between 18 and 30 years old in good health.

CDR3: CSAREPTTSSEQFF. The CDR3 bases are TGCAGTGCTAGGGAGCCGACGACTTCTAGTGAGCAGTTCTTC. The V gene is TRBV20-1, the J gene TRBJ2-1; D is uncertain. Germline CDR1 is DFQATT and CDR2 is SNEGSKA (reference sequence). Trimming left V 3 bases short and J 9 bases short, with 18 bases between. This CDR3 is 14 amino acids long.